The 16 T cell receptor beta chains reported below all come from one sample, sequenced in a study of cytomegalovirus exposure and HLA in healthy donors. Primers for the PCR totalled 60 Vbeta and 13 Jbeta. Measured with immunoSEQ multiplex PCR; TCRdb has only the in-frame clones, and not every one. The top ten clones hold approximately 0.78% of a sample with roughly 170,000 clones, about 82% of them seen once. The source material was PBMCs. Every receptor here comes from a woman younger than 35 in good health and CMV-seronegative.

The chain couples TRBV27 to TRBJ2-3; the match to TRBD2 covers 8 bases. The V segment lost 3 bases and the J segment 4 bases; nucleotides outside the gene matches: 9. Germline-derived CDR1 and CDR2 are MNHEY and SMNVEV (reference sequence). The CDR3 consists of 16 residues. The CDR3 loop is CASSFLSGGPADTQYF. The CDR3 DNA is TGTGCCAGCAGTTTTCTATCGGGAGGGCCGGCAGATACGCAGTATTTT.

The chain carries TRBV21-1 and TRBJ2-5; the table calls TRBD1, which could not be checked here. TRBV21-1 is a pseudogene locus. The CDR3 has 14 amino acids. CDR3 sequence (DNA): TGTGCCAGCAGCAAAGGAGGGGGCCAGGAGACCCAGTACTTC. This encodes CASSKGGGQETQYF.

The chain couples TRBV10-3 to TRBJ2-2; D not resolved. From germline, CDR1 is ENHRY and CDR2 SYGVKD. The CDR3 is 14 residues long. V lost 9 bases, J lost 5 bases, and 16 bases lay in between. The CDR3 coding sequence is TGTGCCATAGCGAGGCGGATCGAAACCGGGGAGCTGTTTTTT. Residues: CAIARRIETGELFF.

The chain carries TRBV7-8 and TRBJ1-1; 7 bases fit TRBD1. The CDR3 covers 15 residues. CDR1 SGHVS and CDR2 FQNEAQ come from the germline V gene. With 4 bases clipped from V and 0 bases from J, the junction kept 5 bases outside the gene matches. The CDR3 here is CASSSRQGVNTEAFF. The CDR3 DNA follows: TGTGCCAGCAGCTCCCGACAGGGCGTGAACACTGAAGCTTTCTTT.

CDR3 residues: CASSQVAVQRQKDQPQHF. The CDR3 nucleotides read TGTGCCAGCAGCCAAGTAGCTGTTCAGAGACAGAAGGATCAGCCCCAGCATTTT. The chain combines TRBV14 with TRBJ1-5, with D maybe TRBD1 (5 bases). The CDR3 has 18 amino acids. V was cut by 1 base and J by 5 bases, with 21 bases left in between. Germline CDR1 and CDR2: SGHDN and FVKESK.

The rearrangement joins TRBV19 to TRBJ2-5, with D possibly matching TRBD2 (6 bases). The end of the DNA fits TRBJ2-7 better, so the J call may be wrong. This CDR3 region has 14 residues. The germline V gene has CDR1 LNHDA and CDR2 SQIVND (reference sequence). The chain's CDR3 is CASRGARGSYEQYF. In nucleotides, the CDR3 is TGTGCCAGTAGAGGGGCCCGGGGGTCCTACGAGCAGTACTTC.

The chain has TRBV28 and TRBJ2-7, with D perhaps matching TRBD2 (7 bases). The CDR3 has 16 amino acids. V dropped 3 bases and J dropped 2 bases, with 17 bases sitting between them. Per germline, CDR1 MDHEN and CDR2 SYDVKM. The CDR3 spells CASSFQVRGHTYEQYF. As DNA, the CDR3 is TGTGCCAGCAGTTTTCAGGTGCGGGGGCACACCTACGAGCAGTACTTC.

This chain uses TRBV19 with TRBJ2-1; 9 nucleotides align to TRBD2. V lost 6 bases to trimming and J lost 4 bases; unmatched junction nucleotides: 7. The germline V gene encodes CDR1 LNHDA and CDR2 SQIVND (reference sequence). This CDR3 comprises 15 residues. The CDR3 sequence: CASSISGSGYNEQFF. CDR3 bases: TGTGCCAGTAGCATTAGCGGGAGTGGGTACAATGAGCAGTTCTTC.

The chain joins TRBV10-3 to TRBJ2-7, with D perhaps TRBD1 (5 bases). Trimming took off 3 bases at V and 2 bases at J, with 11 bases between the two ends. The germline gives CDR1 ENHRY, CDR2 SYGVKD. The CDR3 is 14 amino acids. Written as DNA, the CDR3 is TGTGCCATCAGTGACCACGACAGAACCTACGAGCAGTACTTC. Protein: CAISDHDRTYEQYF.

The V gene is TRBV14, the J gene TRBJ2-1, with D tentatively TRBD2 (5 bases). Germline V gene data show CDR1 as SGHDN and CDR2 as FVKESK. The V end was cut by 6 bases, the J end by 8 bases, with 11 bases between. There are 12 residues in the CDR3. The DNA for the CDR3 is TGTGCCAGCAGGGGAGTGGGCGATGAGCAGTTCTTC. It yields the protein CASRGVGDEQFF.

The chain uses TRBV5-6 and TRBJ2-4; the D gene is possibly TRBD1 (5 bases). The CDR3 consists of 17 residues. Germline CDR1 and CDR2: SGHDT and YYEEEE. Trimming cost V 4 bases and J 2 bases, with 19 bases left between them. The DNA of the CDR3 is TGTGCCAGCAGCCCCACCGAAACAGGCATATCCAAAAACATTCAGTACTTC. This translates into CASSPTETGISKNIQYF.

The V and J genes are TRBV28 and TRBJ2-7; 10 bases fit TRBD2. Germline CDR1 reads MDHEN; CDR2 reads SYDVKM. The V gene end was trimmed by 5 bases and the J gene end by 2 bases; junction bases not matched to a gene: 6. This CDR3 has 15 amino acids. The CDR3 region has the DNA TGTGCCAGCAGTACCTGGACTAGCGGAGCCTACGAGCAGTACTTC. Translation: CASSTWTSGAYEQYF.

This clone was picked up one time. The chain employs TRBV4-3 and TRBJ2-7; D not resolved. The CDR3 spans 15 residues. CDR1 and CDR2 (germline): LGHNA, YSLEER. V was pared by 4 bases and J by 2 bases, with 15 bases between. The CDR3 protein is CASSRETSTPYEQYF. DNA for the CDR3: TGCGCCAGCAGCCGAGAAACCAGTACCCCCTACGAGCAGTACTTC.

This clone appeared a few times. The genes are TRBV6-5 and TRBJ2-7; 9 bases match TRBD2. V shed 2 bases and J 1 base; nucleotides not matched to a gene: 3. The CDR3 totals 15 residues. The germline V gene has CDR1 MNHEY and CDR2 SVGAGI. CDR3 nucleotide sequence: TGTGCCAGCAGTTACGAGACTAGCGGTTCCTACGAGCAGTACTTC. Amino acid sequence: CASSYETSGSYEQYF.

The chain joins TRBV5-6 to TRBJ1-2, with D maybe TRBD1 (6 bases). The CDR3 consists of 14 residues. The V and J ends lost 0 bases and 7 bases respectively, with 13 bases between them. Germline V gene sequence: CDR1 SGHDT, CDR2 YYEEEE. CDR3 in DNA: TGTGCCAGCAGCTTGGTAGAACAGGGTGGTGGCTACACCTTC. Translation gives CASSLVEQGGGYTF.

The chain carries TRBV11-2 and TRBJ2-2; no firm D call. The V end lost 3 bases, the J end lost 3 bases, and 8 bases lay between the germline ends. Germline V CDR1 and CDR2: SGHAT, FQNNGV. The CDR3 is 14 residues long. CDR3 in amino acids: CASSFRAYTGELFF. The CDR3 nucleotides are TGTGCCAGCAGCTTTCGAGCGTACACCGGGGAGCTGTTTTTT.